The following is a T cell receptor (beta chain) sequence with its context. These data originate in a study of graft-versus-host responses after intestinal transplantation. Study information: Recipients had multivisceral, liver-intestinal, or isolated intestinal transplants. Study results and limitations: Recipient marrow held GvH clones, some first seen in ileum or blood.

The protocol was immunoSEQ multiplex PCR, while the TCRdb copy is restricted to in-frame clones and leaves out a portion. In the table there are roughly 14,000 clones, 25% to 30% of which are singletons. This sample comprised alloreactive CD4+ T cells from a mixed lymphocyte reaction culture, obtained before intestinal transplant. The subset is: CFSE-low proliferating T cells sorted from approximately 6-day pre-transplant mixed lymphocyte reaction (GvH or HvG direction). The receptor comes from a human patient who received an intestinal transplant.

The CDR3 DNA follows: TGTGCCAGCAGCTTACTGGCTAGCGGGAGAGATTGGGAGCAGTTCTTC. It yields the protein CASSLLASGRDWEQFF. The chain recombines TRBV7-8 with TRBJ2-1; 10 bases match TRBD2. The CDR3 runs to 16 residues. The V segment lost 2 bases and the J segment 10 bases; nucleotides outside the gene matches: 11. The germline V gene encodes CDR1 SGHVS and CDR2 FQNEAQ.